This passage covers 9 T cell receptor beta chains from one sample sequenced in a study of OX40 agonist ivuxolimab in advanced cancers. The method was immunoSEQ multiplex PCR; TCRdb's version includes in-frame clones alone and lacks a portion of them. Among approximately 74,000 clones listed, approximately 90% were seen once. Sequenced here: CD4+ or CD8+ T cells sorted from blood, sampled in a trial of the OX40 agonist ivuxolimab. The source of these receptors is an adult with an advanced solid tumor such as melanoma, head and neck, liver or kidney cancer.

The chain combines TRBV11-2 with TRBJ2-3, with 7 bases fitting TRBD2. Germline CDR1 SGHAT, CDR2 FQNNGV. J gave up 0 bases and V 5 bases, and 11 bases lay outside the gene matches. The CDR3 spans 17 residues. The CDR3 DNA reads as TGTGCCAGCAGCGGAGGGGAGGGAGGCACCAGCACAGATACGCAGTATTTT. Translating gives CASSGGEGGTSTDTQYF.

The CDR3: CATKGSSGRGEQYF. The DNA for the CDR3 is TGTGCCACCAAAGGAAGTAGCGGGAGGGGAGAGCAGTACTTC. V and J are TRBV15 and TRBJ2-7; TRBD2 matches 11 bases. CDR1 is LNHNV and CDR2 is YYDKDF in the germline V gene (reference sequence). V lost 7 bases and J lost 7; bases outside the gene matches: 9. The CDR3 extends over 14 amino acids.

V is TRBV4-3 and J is TRBJ2-3; 15 nucleotides agree with TRBD2. The length of the CDR3 is 15 residues. V gave up 6 bases and J gave up 6 bases; unmatched junction bases: 4. Germline values: CDR1 LGHNA, CDR2 YSLEER. In DNA, the CDR3 is TGCGCCAGCAGGGGACTAGCGGGAGGACTCGATACGCAGTATTTT. Translated, it gives CASRGLAGGLDTQYF.

The table lists this clone with a few counts. J is TRBJ2-7 and V is TRBV5-6, with 7 positions matching TRBD1. From germline, CDR1 is SGHDT and CDR2 YYEEEE. Trimming cost V 5 bases and J 7 bases; bases outside gene matches: 3. This CDR3 has 11 residues. For the CDR3, the DNA is TGTGCCAGCAGGGCAGGGGGAGAGCAGTACTTC. It yields the protein CASRAGGEQYF. Variable domain in full (rest from reference TRBV5-6 and TRBJ2-7): DAGVTQSPTHLIKTRGQQVTLRCSPKSGHDTVSWYQQALGQGPQFIFQYYEEEERQRGNFPDRFSGHQFPNYSSELNVNALLLGDSALYLCASRAGGEQYFGPGTRLTVT.

V gene TRBV10-3 combines with J gene TRBJ1-2; possibly TRBD1 for D (5 bases). The CDR3 has 15 amino acids. The V end was cut by 0 bases, the J end by 12 bases, with 20 bases between. CDR1 is ENHRY and CDR2 is SYGVKD in the germline V gene. CDR3 bases: TGTGCCATCAGTGAGTCGGAGGGGTCAGATTTTATTCACACCTTC. This gives the protein CAISESEGSDFIHTF.

The chain carries TRBV18 and TRBJ2-5; the D call may be TRBD1 or TRBD2 (5 bases each). The germline V gene encodes CDR1 KGHSH and CDR2 LQKENI. The CDR3 is made up of 15 amino acids. Deletions cut 0 bases from V and 1 base from J, with 9 bases between. The CDR3 protein is CASSPPSGRQETQYF. CDR3 DNA sequence: TGTGCCAGCTCACCACCCTCGGGACGCCAAGAGACCCAGTACTTC.

DNA for the CDR3: TGTGCCAGCAGTACGCCCAGGACAAAAGAGACCCAGTACTTC. Its protein is CASSTPRTKETQYF. The chain combines TRBV28 with TRBJ2-5, with D maybe TRBD1 (5 bases). Trimming shortened V by 5 bases and J by 3 bases, and 13 bases separated the two germline ends. CDR3 length: 14 residues. Germline V gives CDR1 MDHEN, CDR2 SYDVKM.

The chain joins TRBV7-2 to TRBJ2-1; TRBD2 might be the D (6 bases). Germline CDR1 SGHTA, CDR2 FQGNSA. Trimming cost V 1 base and J 11 bases, with 12 bases left between them. The CDR3 loop spans 13 amino acids. CDR3 in DNA: TGTGCCAGCAGCTTAGGGGCGGGCGGGAAGCAGTTCTTC. It specifies CASSLGAGGKQFF.

The chain couples TRBV5-1 to TRBJ2-1; 7 bases match TRBD2. The CDR3 runs to 14 residues. From germline, CDR1 is SGHRS and CDR2 YFSETQ. J was trimmed by 9 bases and V by 0 bases; bases with no gene match: 6. For the CDR3, the DNA is TGCGCCAGCAGCTTGGAGTCGACTAGCTTTGAGCAGTTCTTC. It specifies CASSLESTSFEQFF.